Following are 5 T cell receptor beta chains from one sample sequenced in a study of CD8+ T cells in alopecia areata (dated by TCRdb to between 2018 and 2020). The library was generated by the immunoSEQ multiplex PCR assay. RNA was extracted from all samples and reverse transcribed into cDNA as template for TCR sequencing. The source is immuneACCESS, and TCRdb retained only in-frame sequences with V and J called. Part of the clones is not carried over; for the studies checked, unresolved V genes explain less than half of this, and the remainder is unexplained. Here the sample has about 110,000 clones; 45% to 60% occur a single time. The ten largest account for more than 20% of the sample. Sequenced input: NKG2D-low CD8+ T cells sorted from blood. In light of the paper, this sample's cell subset or site label describes: sorted CD8+ NKG2D-low blood T cells. The receptors were sampled from a human donor with alopecia areata.

The CDR3 DNA sequence: TGTGCCAGCGCGCGGATCTCCTCTTATGGCTACACCTTC. Encoded protein: CASARISSYGYTF. The J gene is TRBJ1-2, the V gene TRBV28; no clear D gene. Germline V gene data show CDR1 as MDHEN and CDR2 as SYDVKM. The ends were cut back, 8 bases at V and 5 bases at J, with 15 bases in the middle. The CDR3 consists of 13 residues.

This sequence joins TRBV11-2 and TRBJ2-7; TRBD1 aligns across 8 bases. V lost 3 bases to trimming and J lost 1 base; unmatched junction nucleotides: 8. In germline, CDR1 is SGHAT, CDR2 FQNNGV. There are 16 residues in the CDR3. DNA of the CDR3: TGTGCCAGCAGCTTGGGAGGACAGGGCAGGTCCTACGAGCAGTACTTC. Translating it yields CASSLGGQGRSYEQYF. Complete variable domain (other parts from reference TRBV11-2 and TRBJ2-7): EAGVAQSPRYKIIEKRQSVAFWCNPISGHATLYWYQQILGQGPKLLIQFQNNGVVDDSQLPKDRFSAERLKGVDSTLKIQPAKLEDSAVYLCASSLGGQGRSYEQYFGPGTRLTVT.

The chain uses TRBV7-3 and TRBJ2-7; 8 bases map to TRBD2. The V gene end was trimmed by 1 base and the J gene end by 6 bases; junction bases not matched to a gene: 8. The CDR3 loop spans 15 amino acids. Per the germline V gene, CDR1 is SGHTA and CDR2 is FQGTGA. CDR3 nucleotides: TGTGCCAGCAGCTTAATGCCGGGAGGGCGACCCGAGCAGTACTTC. Residues: CASSLMPGGRPEQYF.

The V call is TRBV13, the J call TRBJ2-7; D not resolved. The CDR3 is made up of 13 amino acids. The V gene's germline CDR1 is PRHDT and CDR2 FYEKMQ (reference sequence). V lost 4 bases and J 3 bases, leaving 10 bases between the germline ends. The CDR3 coding sequence is TGTGCCAGCAGCTCCGGACGGTACTACGAGCAGTACTTC. Translation gives CASSSGRYYEQYF.

Only a few counts were recorded for this clone. This sequence joins TRBV28 and TRBJ2-1; 11 bases align to TRBD2. J was trimmed by 10 bases and V by 5 bases; bases with no gene match: 13. The CDR3 runs to 16 residues. Germline loops: CDR1 MDHEN, CDR2 SYDVKM. CDR3 loop: CASSNSGRAGFYEQFF. The DNA of the CDR3 is TGTGCCAGCAGTAATAGCGGGAGGGCCGGATTTTACGAGCAGTTCTTC.